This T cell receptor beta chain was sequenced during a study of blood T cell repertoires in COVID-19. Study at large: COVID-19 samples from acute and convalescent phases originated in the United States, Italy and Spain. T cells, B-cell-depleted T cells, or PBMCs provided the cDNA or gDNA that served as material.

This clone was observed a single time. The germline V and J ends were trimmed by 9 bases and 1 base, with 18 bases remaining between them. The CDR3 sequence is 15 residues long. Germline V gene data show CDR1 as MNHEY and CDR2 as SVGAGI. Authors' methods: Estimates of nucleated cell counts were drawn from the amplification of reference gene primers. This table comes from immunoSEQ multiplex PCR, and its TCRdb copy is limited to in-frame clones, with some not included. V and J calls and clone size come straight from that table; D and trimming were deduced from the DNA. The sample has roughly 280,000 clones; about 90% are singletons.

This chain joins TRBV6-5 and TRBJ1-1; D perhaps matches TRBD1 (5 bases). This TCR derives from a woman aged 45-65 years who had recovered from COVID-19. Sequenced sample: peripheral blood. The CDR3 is CASAYRGVPNTEAFF. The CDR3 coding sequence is TGTGCCAGTGCATACCGGGGGGTGCCGAACACTGAAGCTTTCTTT.